The rows below give T cell receptor beta chains drawn from one sample of a study of blood T cell repertoires in COVID-19. Sequencing used immunoSEQ multiplex PCR; TCRdb keeps in-frame clones, though not all of them. Of about 160,000 clones listed, roughly 80% are singletons. Sample: PBMCs or T cells enriched from blood (not recorded which). These receptors came from a woman between 55 and 75 years old who had recovered from COVID-19. CDR3s include the opening cysteine and the closing phenylalanine or tryptophan. The D gene is left open where the match is weak. Clone size is given for some rows only: seen once, a few or many times, or a class if the clone is expanded.

-	TRBV7-2	TRBD2	TRBJ2-1	CASSSLAGGFLDEQFF	TGTGCCAGCAGCTCCTTAGCGGGGGGGTTTTTGGATGAGCAGTTCTTC
-	TRBV2	-	TRBJ1-2	CASKWSEDSNYGYTF	TGTGCCAGCAAGTGGTCGGAGGACAGTAACTATGGCTACACCTTC
-	TRBV12-3/TRBV12-4	TRBD1	TRBJ1-2	CASTRQGSGYTF	TGTGCCAGCACCCGACAGGGTAGTGGCTACACCTTC
-	TRBV6-5	TRBD1	TRBJ2-7	CASTLLRQGAREQYF	TGTGCCAGCACCCTACTACGACAGGGGGCGAGGGAGCAGTACTTC
once	TRBV10-2	TRBD1	TRBJ1-5	CASSGDRERSQPQHF	TGCGCCAGCAGTGGGGACAGGGAAAGAAGTCAGCCCCAGCATTTT
-	TRBV25-1	TRBD1	TRBJ2-1	CASSGDRGRYNEQFF	TGTGCCAGCAGTGGGGACAGGGGGCGTTACAATGAGCAGTTCTTC
-	TRBV2	-	TRBJ2-5	CASGVTSTYGTQYF	TGTGCCAGCGGAGTAACGAGTACCTACGGGACCCAGTACTTC
-	TRBV7-2	TRBD2	TRBJ2-5	CASSPPGLAQRETQYF	TGTGCCAGCAGCCCGCCGGGACTAGCTCAGAGGGAGACCCAGTACTTC
-	TRBV3-1/TRBV3-2	-	TRBJ2-1	CASSQVKSGRHNEQFF	TGTGCCAGCAGCCAAGTTAAGAGCGGTCGGCACAATGAGCAGTTCTTC
-	TRBV4-2	TRBD1	TRBJ2-7	CASSQLAQGAYEQYF	TGTGCCAGCAGCCAACTTGCCCAGGGGGCGTACGAGCAGTACTTC
-	TRBV2	TRBD1	TRBJ1-2	CASTPDRNTYGYTF	TGTGCCAGCACCCCGGACAGGAACACCTATGGCTACACCTTC
-	TRBV23-1	TRBD1	TRBJ1-4	CASSQSDRGGEKLFF	TGCGCCAGCAGTCAATCGGACAGGGGTGGTGAAAAACTGTTTTTT
-	TRBV15	-	TRBJ2-2	CATSRGHRGGSGELFF	TGTGCCACCAGCAGAGGGCACAGGGGGGGTTCCGGGGAGCTGTTTTTT
-	TRBV5-1	-	TRBJ1-1	CASSLNGGTEAFF	TGCGCCAGCAGCTTGAATGGAGGAACTGAAGCTTTCTTT
once	TRBV2	-	TRBJ1-5	CASSRGSRGASQPQHF	TGTGCCAGCAGTCGAGGTTCGCGGGGGGCGAGTCAGCCCCAGCATTTT
once	TRBV30	-	TRBJ1-5	CAWKKGVSQPQHF	TGTGCCTGGAAGAAGGGGGTCAGTCAGCCCCAGCATTTT
-	TRBV9	-	TRBJ2-1	CASSATGNYNEQFF	TGTGCCAGCAGCGCTACCGGTAATTACAATGAGCAGTTCTTC
once	TRBV19	-	TRBJ1-3	CASHRASGNTIYF	TGTGCCAGTCACAGGGCCTCTGGAAACACCATATATTTT
once	TRBV19	-	TRBJ1-5	CASSNLSRDNHQPQHF	TGTGCCAGTAGTAATCTTAGCCGGGACAACCATCAGCCCCAGCATTTT
-	TRBV4-1	TRBD1	TRBJ2-6	CASSLLQGAGANVLTF	TGCGCCAGCAGCCTACTACAGGGGGCTGGGGCCAACGTCCTGACTTTC
-	TRBV6-4	TRBD1	TRBJ2-2	CASSDGQGDTGELFF	TGTGCCAGCAGTGACGGACAGGGGGACACCGGGGAGCTGTTTTTT
-	TRBV6-5	-	TRBJ2-5	CASSLSGTFQETQYF	TGTGCCAGCAGTCTCTCCGGGACATTCCAAGAGACCCAGTACTTC
-	TRBV7-2	-	TRBJ2-4	CASSLGQAKNIQYF	TGTGCCAGCAGCTTAGGACAGGCCAAAAACATTCAGTACTTC
-	TRBV30	-	TRBJ1-1	CAGFSTMNTEAFF	TGTGCCGGTTTTAGTACCATGAACACTGAAGCTTTCTTT
few	TRBV2	-	TRBJ2-7	CASKQGLAEQYF	TGTGCCAGCAAGCAGGGGCTTGCGGAGCAGTACTTC